The 18 T cell receptor beta chains given below trace back to one sample, sequenced in a study of shared T cell receptors in the human thymus. Clones were sequenced by immunoSEQ multiplex PCR, and TCRdb holds only the in-frame ones, with some missing. Found here are 500,000 to 550,000 clones, around 78% of them singletons; the top ten hold around 0.012%. The sample was also linked to a second study, of human thymus T cells.

Sequencing was carried out using thymocytes. The receptors here all came from a boy under three years old with a congenital heart defect.

V usage is TRBV27 and J usage is TRBJ2-7; TRBD1 aligns across 7 bases. Germline CDR1 is MNHEY and CDR2 is SMNVEV (reference sequence). V lost 2 bases and J lost 0; bases outside the gene matches: 7. The CDR3 is made up of 16 amino acids. CDR3 sequence reads: CASSLRGQALSYEQYF. The CDR3 DNA reads TGTGCCAGCAGTTTACGTGGACAGGCGCTCTCCTACGAGCAGTACTTC.

The sample holds one count of this clone. This chain uses TRBV27 with TRBJ2-2; TRBD2 aligns across 9 bases. The germline gives CDR1 MNHEY, CDR2 SMNVEV (reference sequence). The CDR3 consists of 17 residues. J lost 2 bases, V lost 6 bases, and 10 bases had no gene match. In DNA, the CDR3 is TGTGCCAGCAGAAACCCGTTAGCGGGAGTAAACACCGGGGAGCTGTTTTTT. This codes for CASRNPLAGVNTGELFF.

J is TRBJ2-7 and V is TRBV28; D might be TRBD1 (5 bases). This CDR3 contains 16 residues. With 4 bases removed from V and 2 bases from J, the gap between germline ends came to 18 bases. In germline, CDR1 is MDHEN, CDR2 SYDVKM. The CDR3 DNA follows: TGTGCCAGCAGTTGCTTACATGGGGCGCGAACCTACGAGCAGTACTTC. It yields the protein CASSCLHGARTYEQYF.

This sequence joins TRBV7-2 and TRBJ1-2; no definite D call. Deletions cut 9 bases from V and 0 bases from J, with 20 bases between. CDR1 and CDR2 from the germline V gene are SGHTA and FQGNSA. The CDR3 has 16 residues. The CDR3 loop is CASTHPPLVSNYGYTF. As DNA, the CDR3 is TGTGCCAGTACACACCCCCCGTTGGTGTCTAACTATGGCTACACCTTC.

The gene calls are TRBV2 and TRBJ2-1; 11 bases fit TRBD2. With V trimmed by 4 bases and J by 5 bases, 7 bases remained unmatched. In germline, CDR1 is SNHLY, CDR2 FYNNEI. The length of the CDR3 is 16 residues. The CDR3 DNA reads as TGTGCCAGCAGTGGGAAACTAGCGGGAGAGGACAATGAGCAGTTCTTC. Translating gives CASSGKLAGEDNEQFF. Based on the CDR3 plus reference TRBV2 and TRBJ2-1, the full variable domain is EPEVTQTPSHQVTQMGQEVILRCVPISNHLYFYWYRQILGQKVEFLVSFYNNEISEKSEIFDDQFSVERPDGSNFTLKIRSTKLEDSAMYFCASSGKLAGEDNEQFFGPGTRLTVL.

The chain links TRBV4-1 to TRBJ1-1; TRBD1 is a possible D gene (5 bases). V gave up 0 bases and J gave up 9 bases, with 11 bases separating them. The CDR3 totals 13 residues. The V gene's germline CDR1 is MGHRA and CDR2 YSYEKL. For the CDR3, the DNA is TGCGCCAGCAGCCAAGAAGGGAGGACAAAAGCTTTCTTT. Protein product: CASSQEGRTKAFF.

V and J are TRBV4-3 and TRBJ2-1; 12 bases agree with TRBD2. Germline CDR1 and CDR2: LGHNA and YSLEER. The V segment lost 1 base and the J segment 2 bases; nucleotides outside the gene matches: 3. This CDR3 contains 17 residues. The CDR3 sequence: CASSQVPSGRAYNEQFF. DNA for the CDR3: TGCGCCAGCAGCCAAGTTCCTAGCGGGAGGGCCTACAATGAGCAGTTCTTC.

The rearrangement joins TRBV10-2 to TRBJ2-1, with 7 bases matching TRBD2. CDR1 WSHSY and CDR2 SAAADI come from the germline V gene. This CDR3 is built from 14 residues. The V and J ends lost 3 bases and 3 bases, in that order; junction bases with no gene match: 2. CDR3 bases: TGCGCCAGCAGTGAAGCGGGATGCTACAATGAGCAGTTCTTC. It is translated as CASSEAGCYNEQFF.

The chain couples TRBV15 to TRBJ2-3; 7 bases line up with TRBD1. Germline V gene lookup returns CDR1 LNHNV and CDR2 YYDKDF (reference sequence). The junction had 9 bases not matched to a gene; V was cut back by 5 bases and J by 7 bases. CDR3 length: 14 residues. Written as DNA, the CDR3 is TGTGCCACCAGCCCCCGGACAGGCCTTCATACGCAGTATTTT. Translated: CATSPRTGLHTQYF.

The V call is TRBV4-2, the J call TRBJ2-3, with 8 positions matching TRBD2. Germline assignment: CDR1 LGHNA and CDR2 YNFKEQ. V trimming: 1 base; J trimming: 3 bases; junction bases outside the gene matches: 9. This CDR3 comprises 17 residues. CDR3 amino acids: CASSQGVGRALTDTQYF. DNA of the CDR3: TGTGCCAGCAGCCAAGGGGTCGGGAGGGCCCTAACAGATACGCAGTATTTT.

CDR3 loop: CASSLGTGLGTEAFF. CDR3 nucleotide sequence: TGTGCCAGCAGCTTAGGGACAGGGTTGGGCACTGAAGCTTTCTTT. V is TRBV7-2 and J is TRBJ1-1; 8 bases are shared with TRBD1. Germline V gene data show CDR1 as SGHTA and CDR2 as FQGNSA. The CDR3 is 15 residues long. The V segment lost 1 base and the J segment 4 bases; nucleotides outside the gene matches: 5.

The chain employs TRBV5-1 and TRBJ2-5, with TRBD1 matching over 8 bases. The CDR3 runs 14 residues. Germline values: CDR1 SGHRS, CDR2 YFSETQ. The ends lost 4 bases at V and 3 bases at J; junction bases unmatched: 5. This CDR3 reads CASSPPDREETQYF. CDR3 coding DNA: TGCGCCAGCAGCCCACCGGACAGGGAAGAGACCCAGTACTTC.

The V call is TRBV15, the J call TRBJ1-5; 9 nucleotides match TRBD1. J was trimmed by 7 bases and V by 0 bases; bases with no gene match: 10. Germline lookup yields CDR1 LNHNV and CDR2 YYDKDF (reference sequence). The length of the CDR3 is 17 residues. The DNA of the CDR3 is TGTGCCACCAGCAGAGACGGGAAGGGACAGGGCGCCCAGCCCCAGCATTTT. Translated: CATSRDGKGQGAQPQHF.

The chain uses TRBV9 and TRBJ2-3; no firm D call. The CDR3 covers 14 residues. CDR1 is SGDLS, CDR2 YYNGEE, per germline. V dropped 4 bases and J dropped 4 bases, with 13 bases sitting between them. CDR3 DNA sequence: TGTGCCAGCAGCTCCCCAGAGAGCGCAGATACGCAGTATTTT. Translating gives CASSSPESADTQYF.

CDR3 in amino acids: CASSRDRETQYF. The DNA for the CDR3 is TGTGCCAGCTCACGGGACAGAGAGACCCAGTACTTC. The chain couples TRBV18 to TRBJ2-5; 7 nucleotides align to TRBD1. The CDR3 runs 12 residues. Trimming took 4 bases from V and 4 from J; bases not matched to a gene: 0. Germline V lookup: CDR1 KGHSH, CDR2 LQKENI.

The V and J genes are TRBV4-2 and TRBJ2-1; tentative D call: TRBD2 (6 bases). Germline values: CDR1 LGHNA, CDR2 YNFKEQ. Trimming stripped 8 bases from V and 2 bases from J, with 19 bases between. This CDR3 region has 16 residues. CDR3 sequence reads: CASHRSGTSAYNEQFF. The CDR3, as DNA: TGTGCCAGCCACCGTTCCGGGACTTCCGCCTACAATGAGCAGTTCTTC.

Concerning this clone: This specimen includes other DNA sequences encoding the same CDR3. The rearrangement uses TRBV5-1 and TRBJ2-3; D unresolved. The CDR3 has 15 amino acids. Germline V lookup: CDR1 SGHRS, CDR2 YFSETQ. The V end lost 4 bases, the J end lost 0 bases, and 12 bases lay between the germline ends. The CDR3 sequence: CASSPRASSTDTQYF. The CDR3 DNA sequence: TGCGCCAGCAGCCCCCGCGCTTCCAGCACAGATACGCAGTATTTT.

In this sample, this clone turned up a few times. J is TRBJ2-7 and V is TRBV5-4, with TRBD2 identical over 9 bases. Looked up from germline, CDR1 is SGHNT and CDR2 is YYREEE (reference sequence). J was trimmed by 5 bases and V by 4 bases; bases with no gene match: 19. This CDR3 comprises 18 residues. Here the CDR3 reads CASSVQGSGRYRVHEQYF. The CDR3 DNA is TGTGCCAGCAGCGTTCAGGGCAGCGGGAGGTATAGGGTCCACGAGCAGTACTTC. The full variable domain, with the rest looked up from reference TRBV5-4 and TRBJ2-7, is ETGVTQSPTHLIKTRGQQVTLRCSSQSGHNTVSWYQQALGQGPQFIFQYYREEENGRGNFPPRFSGLQFPNYSSELNVNALELDDSALYLCASSVQGSGRYRVHEQYFGPGTRLTVT.